This T cell receptor beta chain was found in a study of blood T cells in healthy people across ages. This CDR3 has 15 residues. V lost 3 bases, J lost 4 bases, and 6 bases stayed unmatched. CDR1 and CDR2 (germline): SNHLY, FYNNEI. Using a J-beta primer mix together with a sample-barcoded 5' primer, a second PCR was run for roughly 7 to 11 cycles. One entry per CDR3 protein, called by TCRdb with MiXCR from the 5' RACE reads. Of about 1.6 million distinct CDR3 sequences listed, about 32% were seen once; the top ten hold around 10%. This rearrangement joins TRBV2 to TRBJ2-5; 9 bases align to TRBD2. The clonotype was recovered from a woman between 25 and 40 years old in good health. Specimen: blood. The CDR3 is CASSDYLTSGETQYF. CDR3 in DNA: TGTGCCAGCAGTGATTACTTGACTAGCGGAGAGACCCAGTACTTC.